These 27 T cell receptor beta chains were sequenced from one sample in a study of T-cell memory formation after mild COVID-19. Using its own MiXCR run on the 5' RACE reads, TCRdb lists one record per CDR3 protein. The sample gives 470,000 or so distinct CDR3 sequences, about 20% of which show up once; 8.4% is in the top ten. Input material: PBMCs or a T cell subset sorted from them (not recorded which). The receptors stem from an adult woman who had mild COVID-19 (a few samples of this study predate the infection). Cell type and time point are not known.

This chain connects TRBV6-2 or TRBV6-3 to TRBJ1-1; D gene uncertain. Trimming removed 6 bases at V and 7 bases at J, with 18 bases between. Germline CDR1 and CDR2: MNHEY and SVGEGT. There are 14 residues in the CDR3. In DNA form, the CDR3 reads TGTGCCAGCAGATTCCAGACCCGGTCGGATGAAGCTTTCTTT. This translates into CASRFQTRSDEAFF.

The chain links TRBV18 to TRBJ2-3; 8 nucleotides agree with TRBD2. CDR3 length: 14 amino acids. From germline, CDR1 is KGHSH and CDR2 LQKENI. V shed 3 bases and J 5 bases; nucleotides not matched to a gene: 4. The CDR3 here is CASSPLLAEDTQYF. The CDR3 DNA reads as TGTGCCAGCTCACCGCTACTAGCGGAAGATACGCAGTATTTT.

This clonotype was observed many times. This chain uses TRBV4-2 with TRBJ2-5, with 9 nucleotides matching TRBD2. V lost 4 bases, J lost 5 bases, and 8 bases stayed unmatched. There are 15 residues in the CDR3. Germline values: CDR1 LGHNA, CDR2 YNFKEQ. DNA of the CDR3: TGTGCCAGCAGCCCACGGGGTAGCGGGAGTGAGACCCAGTACTTC. It translates to CASSPRGSGSETQYF.

J is TRBJ2-3 and V is TRBV6-1; no firm D call. Trimming cost V 0 bases and J 3 bases, with 1 base left between them. CDR1 is MNHNS, CDR2 SASEGT, per germline. The CDR3 is 12 amino acids. CDR3 residues: CASSEATDTQYF. Written as DNA, the CDR3 is TGTGCCAGCAGTGAAGCAACAGATACGCAGTATTTT.

The J gene is TRBJ1-1, the V gene TRBV6-6; D is undetermined. In germline, CDR1 is MNHNY, CDR2 SVGAGI (reference sequence). The germline V and J ends were trimmed by 2 bases and 1 base, with 11 bases remaining between them. This CDR3 has 15 residues. The CDR3 spells CASSYALDGNTEAFF. The CDR3, as DNA: TGTGCCAGCAGTTACGCCCTGGACGGGAACACTGAAGCTTTCTTT.

This clonotype has a handful of counts. V gene TRBV6-6 combines with J gene TRBJ2-3; 15 bases are shared with TRBD2. CDR3 length: 18 residues. Germline V CDR1 and CDR2: MNHNY, SVGAGI (reference sequence). The V segment lost 2 bases and the J segment 6 bases; nucleotides outside the gene matches: 9. The CDR3 DNA reads TGTGCCAGCAGTTACACCGGGGGACTAGCGGGAGGTTCGGATACGCAGTATTTT. Translating it yields CASSYTGGLAGGSDTQYF.

The rearrangement joins TRBV4-3 to TRBJ2-1; 12 nucleotides agree with TRBD1. Germline V CDR1 and CDR2: LGHNA, YSLEER. With 3 bases clipped from V and 7 bases from J, the junction kept 4 bases outside the gene matches. The CDR3 totals 15 residues. CDR3 bases: TGCGCCAGCAGCCACCCGGGACAGGGGGCGAATGAGCAGTTCTTC. It yields the protein CASSHPGQGANEQFF.

The chain has TRBV19 and TRBJ1-2; 7 nucleotides line up with TRBD1. CDR3 length: 14 amino acids. The junction had 5 bases not matched to a gene; V was cut back by 5 bases and J by 2 bases. Germline lookup yields CDR1 LNHDA and CDR2 SQIVND (reference sequence). CDR3 region: CASSGLGQNYGYTF. CDR3 nucleotide sequence: TGTGCCAGTAGTGGACTGGGACAGAACTATGGCTACACCTTC.

This clonotype was detected only a few times. The gene calls are TRBV9 and TRBJ2-3; 9 bases match TRBD2. V shed 0 bases and J 3 bases; nucleotides not matched to a gene: 5. CDR3 size: 16 residues. Looked up from germline, CDR1 is SGDLS and CDR2 is YYNGEE. Here the CDR3 reads CASSVAMLAGTDTQYF. CDR3 DNA: TGTGCCAGCAGCGTAGCCATGCTAGCGGGGACAGATACGCAGTATTTT.

V is TRBV6-5 and J is TRBJ2-7, with D maybe TRBD2 (5 bases). The germline CDR1 and CDR2 sequences are MNHEY and SVGAGI. V dropped 2 bases and J dropped 0 bases, with 11 bases sitting between them. The CDR3 runs to 15 residues. CDR3 sequence (DNA): TGTGCCAGCAGTTACATTGAGCGGCGCTCCTACGAGCAGTACTTC. Translating it yields CASSYIERRSYEQYF.

V gene TRBV18 combines with J gene TRBJ1-1; perhaps TRBD1 as D (5 bases). V was trimmed by 3 bases and J by 0 bases, leaving 11 bases between them. Germline V gives CDR1 KGHSH, CDR2 LQKENI. The CDR3 spans 15 residues. The CDR3 DNA reads TGTGCCAGCTCACCCTCTACAGGTGTGAACACTGAAGCTTTCTTT. Residues: CASSPSTGVNTEAFF.

This clonotype has only a few counts. This chain connects TRBV5-1 to TRBJ2-5, with a weak D call TRBD1 (5 bases). The CDR3 consists of 13 residues. V lost 4 bases and J lost 5, with 12 bases in between. Germline CDR1 and CDR2: SGHRS and YFSETQ. In DNA form, the CDR3 reads TGCGCCAGCAGCCTAACAGGCTGGGAGACCCAGTACTTC. It codes for CASSLTGWETQYF.

At least ten counts were recorded for this clonotype. This chain joins TRBV28 and TRBJ2-3; no clear D gene. The CDR3 sequence is 15 residues long. The V gene lost 2 bases and the J gene lost 0 bases, with 9 bases spanning the gap. Germline loops: CDR1 MDHEN, CDR2 SYDVKM. This chain's CDR3 is CASSLGRISTDTQYF. Here the CDR3 DNA reads TGTGCCAGCAGTTTAGGGCGCATTAGCACAGATACGCAGTATTTT.

This clonotype was observed a handful of times. This rearrangement joins TRBV6-5 to TRBJ1-6, with a tentative D call TRBD1 (6 bases). Looked up from germline, CDR1 is MNHEY and CDR2 is SVGAGI. V gave up 5 bases and J gave up 6 bases, with 20 bases separating them. This CDR3 is 17 amino acids long. CDR3 amino acids: CASSLNPGGRSNSPLHF. In nucleotides, the CDR3 is TGTGCCAGCAGTCTTAATCCTGGGGGGCGGAGTAATTCACCCCTCCACTTT.

The chain joins TRBV2 to TRBJ2-3, with D perhaps matching TRBD1 (6 bases). With 6 bases removed from V and 0 bases from J, the gap between germline ends came to 7 bases. CDR1 is SNHLY, CDR2 FYNNEI, per germline. The CDR3 is 13 residues long. The CDR3 reads CASRDRSTDTQYF. CDR3 DNA: TGTGCCAGCAGGGACAGAAGCACAGATACGCAGTATTTT.

This clonotype occurred a few times. This sequence joins TRBV15 and TRBJ1-1, with 10 positions matching TRBD1. The CDR3 totals 13 residues. Trimming took 0 bases from V and 12 from J; bases not matched to a gene: 4. The V gene's germline CDR1 is LNHNV and CDR2 YYDKDF (reference sequence). CDR3 coding DNA: TGTGCCACCAGCAGAGAGGACAGGGGGTGGACTTTCTTT. This translates into CATSREDRGWTFF. Full variable domain (rest looked up from reference TRBV15 and TRBJ1-1): DAMVIQNPRYQVTQFGKPVTLSCSQTLNHNVMYWYQQKSSQAPKLLFHYYDKDFNNEADTPDNFQSRRPNTSFCFLDIRSPGLGDTAMYLCATSREDRGWTFFGQGTRLTVV.

This chain links TRBV27 with TRBJ1-1, with D maybe TRBD1 (5 bases). This CDR3 comprises 14 residues. The V and J ends lost 5 bases and 4 bases respectively, with 14 bases between them. Germline-derived CDR1 and CDR2 are MNHEY and SMNVEV (reference sequence). The CDR3 nucleotides are TGTGCCAGCAGTCTCTGGGGGGGAGGCACTGAAGCTTTCTTT. It translates to CASSLWGGGTEAFF.

The gene calls are TRBV9 and TRBJ2-7; TRBD2 matches 11 bases. Germline assignment: CDR1 SGDLS and CDR2 YYNGEE. CDR3 length: 16 amino acids. The V and J ends lost 3 bases and 3 bases, in that order; junction bases with no gene match: 8. Here the CDR3 reads CASSAPTSGGFYEQYF. The DNA for the CDR3 is TGTGCCAGCAGCGCGCCTACTAGCGGGGGTTTCTACGAGCAGTACTTC.

About this clonotype itself: The junction differs from germline at one of its ends, possibly a read error. The chain is built from TRBV5-1 and TRBJ1-1, with TRBD1 as a possible D gene (5 bases). Germline CDR1 SGHRS, CDR2 YFSETQ. The CDR3 consists of 14 residues. The CDR3 loop reads CASSGAGANTDAFF. The CDR3 coding sequence is TGCGCCAGCAGCGGGGCCGGGGCGAACACTGACGCTTTCTTT. Using reference TRBV5-1 and TRBJ1-1 for the parts outside the CDR3, the full variable domain is KAGVTQTPRYLIKTRGQQVTLSCSPISGHRSVSWYQQTPGQGLQFLFEYFSETQRNKGNFPGRFSGRQFSNSRSEMNVSTLELGDSALYLCASSGAGANTDAFFGQGTRLTVV.

The V gene is TRBV7-9, the J gene TRBJ2-3; 10 bases fit TRBD2. Germline V gene data show CDR1 as SEHNR and CDR2 as FQNEAQ (reference sequence). The J segment lost 4 bases and the V segment lost 10 bases, leaving 14 bases of the junction unmatched. The CDR3 sequence is 16 residues long. As DNA, the CDR3 is TGTGCCAACCCACCCCGACTAGCGGGTGGGCCAGATACGCAGTATTTT. Protein product: CANPPRLAGGPDTQYF. Full variable domain (missing parts from reference TRBV7-9 and TRBJ2-3): DTGVSQNPRHKITKRGQNVTFRCDPISEHNRLYWYRQTLGQGPEFLTYFQNEAQLEKSRLLSDRFSAERPKGSFSTLEIQRTEQGDSAMYLCANPPRLAGGPDTQYFGPGTRLTVL.

This clonotype occurred a few times. The rearrangement uses TRBV6-5 and TRBJ1-2; 10 bases agree with TRBD1. This CDR3 region has 16 residues. Losses at the gene ends were 5 bases for V and 4 bases for J; bases not matched to a gene: 10. Per the germline V gene, CDR1 is MNHEY and CDR2 is SVGAGI. CDR3 loop: CASSEDRGASLYGYTF. The CDR3 DNA follows: TGTGCCAGCAGTGAGGACAGGGGGGCCAGCCTCTATGGCTACACCTTC.

The chain employs TRBV5-1 and TRBJ2-1, with 9 bases matching TRBD2. There are 17 residues in the CDR3. Germline assignment: CDR1 SGHRS and CDR2 YFSETQ. V lost 0 bases to trimming and J lost 6 bases; unmatched junction nucleotides: 10. The DNA of the CDR3 is TGCGCCAGCAGCTTGGCCTGGCTAGCGGGGCCTCCCAATGAGCAGTTCTTC. Amino acid sequence: CASSLAWLAGPPNEQFF. Using reference TRBV5-1 and TRBJ2-1 for the parts outside the CDR3, the full variable domain is KAGVTQTPRYLIKTRGQQVTLSCSPISGHRSVSWYQQTPGQGLQFLFEYFSETQRNKGNFPGRFSGRQFSNSRSEMNVSTLELGDSALYLCASSLAWLAGPPNEQFFGPGTRLTVL.

In the case of this clonotype: One end of the junction is discordant with germline, which a read error may explain. The V gene is TRBV7-7, the J gene TRBJ1-1, with a possible D match to TRBD1 (5 bases). The CDR3 spans 13 residues. The germline gives CDR1 SSHAT, CDR2 FNYEAQ (reference sequence). The CDR3 coding sequence is TGTGCTAGCAGCTTAGGGGAGCGCACTGAAGCTTTCTTT. It encodes CASSLGERTEAFF. The entire variable domain, with the rest obtained from reference TRBV7-7 and TRBJ1-1, is as follows: GAGVSQSPRYKVTKRGQDVTLRCDPISSHATLYWYQQALGQGPEFLTYFNYEAQPDKSGLPSDRFSAERPEGSISTLTIQRTEQRDSAMYRCASSLGERTEAFFGQGTRLTVV.

Only a few counts were recorded for this clonotype. The chain is built from TRBV12-3 or TRBV12-4 and TRBJ2-5, with 7 bases matching TRBD2. This CDR3 has 13 amino acids. V lost 3 bases to trimming and J lost 3 bases; unmatched junction nucleotides: 1. The CDR3 loop is CASSFGRKETQYF. In nucleotides, the CDR3 is TGTGCCAGCAGTTTCGGGAGGAAAGAGACCCAGTACTTC.

The rearrangement uses TRBV25-1 and TRBJ2-7, with 8 bases aligning to TRBD1. With 4 bases clipped from V and 3 bases from J, the junction kept 2 bases outside the gene matches. Looked up from germline, CDR1 is MGHDK and CDR2 is SYGVNS. The CDR3 has 13 residues. DNA of the CDR3: TGTGCCAGCAGTGTGGACAGGGTCTACGAGCAGTACTTC. This codes for CASSVDRVYEQYF.

This clonotype was counted many times. The V and J genes are TRBV10-3 and TRBJ1-2; TRBD1 might be the D (6 bases). V was clipped by 0 bases and J by 3 bases, with 14 bases between them. CDR1 and CDR2 from the germline V gene are ENHRY and SYGVKD. There are 16 residues in the CDR3. The CDR3 sequence: CAISESKAGTHYGYTF. The DNA of the CDR3 is TGTGCCATCAGTGAGTCGAAGGCTGGGACACACTATGGCTACACCTTC.

The chain combines TRBV12-3 or TRBV12-4 with TRBJ1-5; 7 bases line up with TRBD1. This CDR3 comprises 17 residues. V gave up 5 bases and J gave up 2 bases; unmatched junction bases: 12. Here the CDR3 DNA reads TGTGCCAGCAGTCGCTCACCAGGGGGAACGGGCAATCAGCCCCAGCATTTT. The encoded protein is CASSRSPGGTGNQPQHF.